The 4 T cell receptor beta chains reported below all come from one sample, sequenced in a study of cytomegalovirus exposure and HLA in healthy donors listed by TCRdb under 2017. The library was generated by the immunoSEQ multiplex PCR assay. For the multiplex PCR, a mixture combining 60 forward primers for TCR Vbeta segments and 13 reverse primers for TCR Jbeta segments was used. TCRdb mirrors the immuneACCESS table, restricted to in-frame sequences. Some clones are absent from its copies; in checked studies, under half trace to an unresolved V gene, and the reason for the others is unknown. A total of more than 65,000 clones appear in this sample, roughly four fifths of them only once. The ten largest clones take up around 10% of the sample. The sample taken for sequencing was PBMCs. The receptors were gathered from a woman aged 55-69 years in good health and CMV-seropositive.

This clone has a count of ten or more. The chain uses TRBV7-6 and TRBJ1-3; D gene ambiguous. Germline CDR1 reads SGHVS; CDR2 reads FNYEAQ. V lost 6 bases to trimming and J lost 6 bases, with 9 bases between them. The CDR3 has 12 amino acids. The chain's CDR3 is CASRAEENTIYF. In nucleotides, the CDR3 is TGTGCCAGCAGGGCGGAGGAAAACACCATATATTTT.

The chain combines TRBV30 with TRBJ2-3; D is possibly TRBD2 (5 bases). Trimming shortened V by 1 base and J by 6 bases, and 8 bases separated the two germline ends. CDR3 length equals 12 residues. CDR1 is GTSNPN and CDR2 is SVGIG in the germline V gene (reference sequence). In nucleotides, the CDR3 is TGTGCCTGGAGTGAGGGAGTGGATACGCAGTATTTT. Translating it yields CAWSEGVDTQYF.

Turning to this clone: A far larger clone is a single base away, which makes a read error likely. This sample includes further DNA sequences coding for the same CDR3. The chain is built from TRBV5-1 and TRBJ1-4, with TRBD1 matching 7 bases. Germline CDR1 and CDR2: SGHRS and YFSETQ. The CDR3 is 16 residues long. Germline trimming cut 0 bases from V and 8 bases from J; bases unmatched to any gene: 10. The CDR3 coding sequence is TGCGCCAGCAGCTTGGCGTTCGGACAGGCATGGGAAAAACTGTTTTTT. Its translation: CASSLAFGQAWEKLFF.

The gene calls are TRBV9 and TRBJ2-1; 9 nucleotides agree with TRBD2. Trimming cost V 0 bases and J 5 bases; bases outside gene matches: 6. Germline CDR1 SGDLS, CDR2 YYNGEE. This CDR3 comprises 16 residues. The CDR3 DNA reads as TGTGCCAGCAGCGTAGAATTATTAGCGGGGGACAATGAGCAGTTCTTC. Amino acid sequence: CASSVELLAGDNEQFF.